This T cell receptor beta chain was found in a study of cytomegalovirus exposure and HLA in healthy donors. Study-level information: Roughly 80 million unique TCRs from HLA-typed donors made up an early data release. Overall study findings and caveats: The study reported that TCR beta sequences accurately predicted HLA-A and HLA-B alleles in most subjects. Confirmation was obtained in vitro that three CMV-associated chains are specific for CMV antigens. In a later analysis, across HLA loci, associated TCR counts were highest for DRB1, lowest for HLA-C.

The CDR3 sequence is 15 residues long. Germline V lookup: CDR1 SGHTA, CDR2 FQGNSA. Trimming removed 4 bases at V and 1 base at J, with 10 bases between. The PCR contained 60 Vbeta and 13 Jbeta primers. Some clones are missing from TCRdb's copy, which holds only in-frame ones; the method was immunoSEQ multiplex PCR. The sample has 90,000 to 110,000 clones, about three quarters seen once; the top ten hold around 5.3%. In regard to this clone: What it recognizes is unknown.

This sequence originates from a male donor in good health and CMV-seronegative. Source material: PBMCs. This chain connects TRBV7-2 to TRBJ2-2; D is unclear. The CDR3 protein is CASSSYGLNTGELFF. The CDR3, as DNA: TGTGCCAGCAGCTCCTACGGTTTGAACACCGGGGAGCTGTTTTTT. The full variable domain, with the rest looked up from reference TRBV7-2 and TRBJ2-2, is GAGVSQSPSNKVTEKGKDVELRCDPISGHTALYWYRQSLGQGLEFLIYFQGNSAPDKSGLPSDRFSAERTGGSVSTLTIQRTQQEDSAVYLCASSSYGLNTGELFFGEGSRLTVL.